The 32 T cell receptor beta chains below all came from one sample that was sequenced in a study of T cells in Graves' hyperthyroidism and ophthalmopathy. The CDR3 regions of TCR beta were amplified from RNA transcripts. Primed by the HTBI set, a first-round RT-PCR was run on the TCR CDR3. Via MiXCR, TCRdb re-called the multiplex PCR reads, giving one row per CDR3 protein. The data hold hundreds of thousands of distinct CDR3 sequences, with 14% observed a single time. Sequencing was done on a sample of blood. Receptor source: a woman younger than 35 with Graves' hyperthyroidism.

This clonotype was recorded a few times. The chain combines TRBV12-3 or TRBV12-4 with TRBJ2-1; no definite D call. The CDR3 is 11 amino acids. Between the trimmed V and J ends, which lost 5 bases and 8 bases, there was a span of 7 bases. CDR3 sequence (DNA): TGTGCCAGCAGTATAAGGTATGAGCAGTTCTTC. This sequence encodes CASSIRYEQFF.

The chain uses TRBV15 and TRBJ1-1; D call uncertain. Trimming shortened V by 4 bases and J by 0 bases, and 6 bases separated the two germline ends. The CDR3 sequence is 13 residues long. Germline CDR1 LNHNV, CDR2 YYDKDF (reference sequence). CDR3 residues: CATSTRVNTEAFF. For the CDR3, the DNA is TGTGCCACCAGCACTAGGGTGAACACTGAAGCTTTCTTT.

The rearrangement links TRBV6-1 to TRBJ2-1, with 9 bases aligning to TRBD2. With V trimmed by 3 bases and J by 0 bases, 6 bases remained unmatched. Germline CDR1 is MNHNS and CDR2 is SASEGT. This CDR3 comprises 17 residues. Here the CDR3 DNA reads TGTGCCAGCAGTGAGATAGCGGGAGTCCCCTCCTACAATGAGCAGTTCTTC. Its translation: CASSEIAGVPSYNEQFF.

This clonotype was detected many times. V gene TRBV20-1 combines with J gene TRBJ1-5; D remains ambiguous. In germline, CDR1 is DFQATT, CDR2 SNEGSKA (reference sequence). Trimming cost V 5 bases and J 5 bases, with 19 bases left between them. This CDR3 is built from 15 residues. CDR3 nucleotides: TGCAGTGCTCCACCGGCCGGGCAGACACATCAGCCCCAGCATTTT. Its translation: CSAPPAGQTHQPQHF.

This clonotype was seen repeatedly, ten times or more. The chain has TRBV9 and TRBJ1-1; D is undetermined. V was shortened by 0 bases and J by 2 bases, with 5 bases between the two germline ends. Looked up from germline, CDR1 is SGDLS and CDR2 is YYNGEE. The CDR3 is 13 amino acids. CDR3 DNA sequence: TGTGCCAGCAGCGTAGGGGATAACACTGAAGCTTTCTTT. Encoded protein: CASSVGDNTEAFF.

This clonotype has ten or more counts. CDR3 in DNA: TGTGCCACCAGTGAGGCTGCCAGCAATGAGCAGTTCTTC. Its protein product is CATSEAASNEQFF. The chain carries TRBV24-1 and TRBJ2-1; D call uncertain. The CDR3 is 13 amino acids. V was clipped by 4 bases and J by 6 bases, with 9 bases between them. Germline V gives CDR1 KGHDR, CDR2 SFDVKD.

The chain employs TRBV11-3 and TRBJ2-1, with 11 bases identical to TRBD2. CDR1 is SGHNT, CDR2 YENEEA, per germline. J was trimmed by 4 bases and V by 1 base; bases with no gene match: 6. The CDR3 has 17 amino acids. The CDR3 sequence: CASSLGKTSGVYNEQFF. CDR3 coding DNA: TGTGCCAGCAGCTTAGGGAAGACTAGCGGGGTTTACAATGAGCAGTTCTTC. The complete variable domain, with remaining parts taken from reference TRBV11-3 and TRBJ2-1, reads EAGVVQSPRYKIIEKKQPVAFWCNPISGHNTLYWYLQNLGQGPELLIRYENEEAVDDSQLPKDRFSAERLKGVDSTLKIQPAELGDSAVYLCASSLGKTSGVYNEQFFGPGTRLTVL.

The chain couples TRBV4-3 to TRBJ2-5; D tentatively fits TRBD1 or TRBD2 (5 bases each). The V gene's germline CDR1 is LGHNA and CDR2 YSLEER. V was shortened by 3 bases and J by 5 bases, with 19 bases between the two germline ends. The CDR3 is made up of 16 amino acids. The CDR3 DNA reads TGCGCCAGCAGCCAGTCAGTATACCGGGACGAGGAGACCCAGTACTTC. Translated, it gives CASSQSVYRDEETQYF.

This clonotype was counted at least ten times. The chain is built from TRBV18 and TRBJ2-1; D is possibly TRBD2 (5 bases). Germline V CDR1 and CDR2: KGHSH, LQKENI. The CDR3 contains 15 residues. V was pared by 2 bases and J by 5 bases, with 13 bases between. The CDR3: CASSPNRGFNNEQFF. The CDR3 DNA follows: TGTGCCAGCTCACCAAATCGGGGTTTTAACAATGAGCAGTTCTTC. Full variable domain (remainder filled in from reference TRBV18 and TRBJ2-1): NAGVMQNPRHLVRRRGQEARLRCSPMKGHSHVYWYRQLPEEGLKFMVYLQKENIIDESGMPKERFSAEFPKEGPSILRIQQVVRGDSAAYFCASSPNRGFNNEQFFGPGTRLTVL.

This clonotype has more than one count but fewer than ten. The CDR3 DNA follows: TGTGCCACCAGCAGAGATCTCGACGGGGCTTTCTTT. Translated: CATSRDLDGAFF. The J gene is TRBJ1-1, the V gene TRBV15; no clear D gene. CDR3 length equals 12 residues. The germline gives CDR1 LNHNV, CDR2 YYDKDF (reference sequence). Trimming stripped 0 bases from V and 11 bases from J, with 10 bases between.

Only one count was recorded for this clonotype. The V gene is TRBV19, the J gene TRBJ2-1, with unresolved D. Germline CDR1 LNHDA, CDR2 SQIVND (reference sequence). V lost 5 bases to trimming and J lost 4 bases, with 15 bases between them. The CDR3 totals 15 residues. The CDR3 DNA follows: TGTGCCAGTAGTCACCCCGGAATTGAATACAATGAGCAGTTCTTC. It translates to CASSHPGIEYNEQFF.

This clonotype was seen many times. V usage is TRBV7-9 and J usage is TRBJ2-7, with D perhaps matching TRBD1 (6 bases). The CDR3 contains 15 residues. Per the germline V gene, CDR1 is SEHNR and CDR2 is FQNEAQ (reference sequence). Trimming pared 1 base from V and 2 bases from J, leaving 12 bases between. Here the CDR3 reads CASSLEDRLTYEQYF. The CDR3, as DNA: TGTGCCAGCAGCTTAGAAGACAGGCTTACCTACGAGCAGTACTTC. Full variable domain (rest looked up from reference TRBV7-9 and TRBJ2-7): DTGVSQNPRHKITKRGQNVTFRCDPISEHNRLYWYRQTLGQGPEFLTYFQNEAQLEKSRLLSDRFSAERPKGSFSTLEIQRTEQGDSAMYLCASSLEDRLTYEQYFGPGTRLTVT.

Details on this clonotype: This could be a read error, since a much larger clone is one nucleotide away. V and J are TRBV12-3 or TRBV12-4 and TRBJ2-7; D is perhaps TRBD2 (5 bases). V lost 0 bases and J 2 bases, leaving 11 bases between the germline ends. The CDR3 consists of 15 residues. This CDR3 is CASSLALGITYEQYF. CDR3 bases: TGTGCCAGCAGTTTAGCCCTCGGGATTACCTACGAGCAGTACTTC.

The chain carries TRBV7-2 and TRBJ2-6; TRBD2 aligns across 12 bases. The trim removed 5 bases at V and 4 bases at J, leaving 12 bases unmatched. Germline CDR1 and CDR2: SGHTA and FQGNSA. This CDR3 region has 19 residues. In DNA, the CDR3 is TGTGCCAGCAGCGGTAGTCTAGCGGGAGGGCCCTGGGGGGCCAACGTCCTGACTTTC. This encodes CASSGSLAGGPWGANVLTF.

This clonotype was seen repeatedly, ten times or more. At one end the junction does not follow the germline gene, possibly because of a read error. The rearrangement joins TRBV6-1 to TRBJ1-6; maybe TRBD1 (5 bases). Germline lookup yields CDR1 MNHNS and CDR2 SASEGT. The CDR3 has 17 residues. The CDR3 DNA follows: TGTGCCAGCAGTGAAGTGGGGACCCATCTCTATTATTCACCCCTCCACTTT. Translating gives CASSEVGTHLYYSPLHF.

This clonotype was recorded a few times. The V and J genes are TRBV18 and TRBJ2-1; D ambiguous. The CDR3 totals 12 residues. From germline, CDR1 is KGHSH and CDR2 LQKENI. The V end lost 2 bases, the J end lost 10 bases, and 9 bases lay between the germline ends. CDR3 sequence: CASSPAAIEQFF. The CDR3 nucleotides read TGTGCCAGCTCACCAGCGGCTATAGAGCAGTTCTTC.

This clonotype was detected a few times. DNA for the CDR3: TGTGCCACAAAGAGCACATGGACCTATAATTCACCCCTCCACTTT. As protein: CATKSTWTYNSPLHF. J is TRBJ1-6 and V is TRBV19; no reliable D call. V dropped 10 bases and J dropped 2 bases, with 15 bases sitting between them. Germline V gene data show CDR1 as LNHDA and CDR2 as SQIVND (reference sequence). There are 15 residues in the CDR3.

This clonotype was picked up many times. The rearrangement joins TRBV7-3 to TRBJ2-5; no clear D. The ends were cut back, 1 base at V and 5 bases at J, with 8 bases in the middle. This CDR3 has 13 residues. The V gene's germline CDR1 is SGHTA and CDR2 FQGTGA. The CDR3 sequence is CASSLMAEETQYF. Here the CDR3 DNA reads TGTGCCAGCAGCTTAATGGCGGAGGAGACCCAGTACTTC.

This clonotype was detected many times. This sequence joins TRBV20-1 and TRBJ2-7, with D hard to call. Deletions cut 7 bases from V and 7 bases from J, with 11 bases between. The CDR3 is made up of 10 amino acids. Germline CDR1 DFQATT, CDR2 SNEGSKA (reference sequence). CDR3 protein: CSVGREEQYF. In DNA, the CDR3 is TGCAGTGTAGGCCGAGAGGAGCAGTACTTC.

Ten or more counts support this clonotype. The chain is built from TRBV20-1 and TRBJ1-5, with D possibly TRBD1 on 5 matching bases. The CDR3 consists of 13 residues. The V gene's germline CDR1 is DFQATT and CDR2 SNEGSKA (reference sequence). V shed 7 bases and J shed 6 bases, with 16 bases lying between them. The CDR3 sequence: CSVGLNVGQPQHF. The CDR3 DNA reads TGCAGTGTGGGGCTCAACGTCGGTCAGCCCCAGCATTTT.

The chain couples TRBV7-2 to TRBJ2-7, with D possibly matching TRBD1 (5 bases). Looked up from germline, CDR1 is SGHTA and CDR2 is FQGNSA. The CDR3 is 13 amino acids. The ends were cut back, 5 bases at V and 0 bases at J, with 8 bases in the middle. CDR3 protein: CASSHGHSYEQYF. CDR3 bases: TGTGCCAGCAGCCACGGACACTCCTACGAGCAGTACTTC.

This clonotype was detected ten times or more. The chain employs TRBV7-8 and TRBJ2-3; 9 bases fit TRBD2. With V trimmed by 5 bases and J by 0 bases, 6 bases remained unmatched. The germline V gene has CDR1 SGHVS and CDR2 FQNEAQ. This CDR3 region has 16 residues. CDR3: CASSGGTSGSTDTQYF. The CDR3 DNA sequence: TGTGCCAGCAGCGGGGGAACTAGCGGGAGCACAGATACGCAGTATTTT. The variable domain in full, completed from reference TRBV7-8 and TRBJ2-3, reads GAGVSQSPRYKVAKRGQDVALRCDPISGHVSLFWYQQALGQGPEFLTYFQNEAQLDKSGLPSDRFFAERPEGSVSTLKIQRTQQEDSAVYLCASSGGTSGSTDTQYFGPGTRLTVL.

Concerning this clonotype: An end of the junction does not agree with germline; a read error may underlie this. The rearrangement uses TRBV5-1 and TRBJ2-2; 7 bases agree with TRBD2. This CDR3 region has 14 residues. CDR1 and CDR2 from the germline V gene are SGHRS and YFSETQ. CDR3 nucleotides: TGTGCCAGCAGCGCGGGACTAAACACCGGGGAGCTGCTTTTT. Translation gives CASSAGLNTGELLF.

In its sample, this clonotype was seen a few times. This chain uses TRBV27 with TRBJ1-1; 8 positions agree with TRBD1. This CDR3 is built from 17 residues. With V trimmed by 4 bases and J by 0 bases, 10 bases remained unmatched. Looked up from germline, CDR1 is MNHEY and CDR2 is SMNVEV (reference sequence). CDR3 protein: CASSSLGRTGMNTEAFF. CDR3 nucleotides: TGTGCCAGCAGTTCCCTAGGGCGGACAGGGATGAACACTGAAGCTTTCTTT.

The gene calls are TRBV7-3 and TRBJ2-2, with D possibly being TRBD2 (5 bases). Germline CDR1 and CDR2: SGHTA and FQGTGA. The CDR3 extends over 20 amino acids. Between the trimmed V and J ends, which lost 5 bases and 0 bases, there was a span of 25 bases. The CDR3 sequence is CASSQSPGRAAFANTGELFF. The CDR3 DNA is TGTGCCAGCAGCCAAAGCCCGGGAAGAGCGGCATTCGCGAACACCGGGGAGCTGTTTTTT.

The chain is built from TRBV5-1 and TRBJ2-3; 10 bases are shared with TRBD2. The V gene end was trimmed by 2 bases and the J gene end by 3 bases; junction bases not matched to a gene: 6. The germline gives CDR1 SGHRS, CDR2 YFSETQ. This CDR3 has 16 residues. CDR3 protein: CASSLSAGGQTDTQYF. The CDR3 coding sequence is TGCGCCAGCAGCTTATCAGCGGGAGGGCAAACAGATACGCAGTATTTT.

The chain links TRBV28 to TRBJ1-2; 9 bases are a match to TRBD1. The ends lost 6 bases at V and 4 bases at J; junction bases unmatched: 3. The CDR3 loop spans 13 amino acids. Per the germline V gene, CDR1 is MDHEN and CDR2 is SYDVKM. CDR3 amino acids: CASRAGQGYGYTF. CDR3 in DNA: TGTGCCAGCAGAGCGGGACAGGGCTATGGCTACACCTTC.

At least ten counts were recorded for this clonotype. V gene TRBV28 combines with J gene TRBJ2-1; D is possibly TRBD1 (6 bases). The CDR3 contains 12 residues. Trimming cost V 8 bases and J 9 bases, with 14 bases left between them. CDR1 and CDR2 from the germline V gene are MDHEN and SYDVKM. DNA of the CDR3: TGTGCCAGCGGGGGCAGTTGGACTGAGCAGTTCTTC. Its protein is CASGGSWTEQFF.

V and J are TRBV5-6 and TRBJ2-1; tentatively, D is TRBD2 (5 bases). The germline V gene has CDR1 SGHDT and CDR2 YYEEEE. The CDR3 is 14 residues long. Trimming cost V 2 bases and J 12 bases, with 18 bases left between them. The CDR3 sequence is CASSFFSSLAWQFF. In nucleotides, the CDR3 is TGTGCCAGCAGCTTTTTCTCTTCCCTAGCATGGCAGTTCTTC.

The V and J genes are TRBV13 and TRBJ2-1; D possibly corresponds to TRBD1 (6 bases). The V end was cut by 5 bases, the J end by 6 bases, with 23 bases between. The V gene's germline CDR1 is PRHDT and CDR2 FYEKMQ (reference sequence). There are 17 residues in the CDR3. The CDR3 sequence: CASSPYGAGVGGNEQFF. The CDR3 DNA is TGTGCCAGCAGCCCCTACGGGGCAGGGGTTGGGGGCAATGAGCAGTTCTTC.

The table lists this clonotype with many counts. The chain recombines TRBV12-3 or TRBV12-4 with TRBJ2-5; 14 bases fit TRBD2. Trimming removed 5 bases from V and 4 bases from J; junction bases left unmatched: 15. The CDR3 totals 19 residues. The CDR3 region has the DNA TGTGCCAGCAGTCCAACCGCGGGACTAGCGGGAGTTAAGCGAGAGACCCAGTACTTC. Amino acids: CASSPTAGLAGVKRETQYF.

This clonotype was counted ten times or more. CDR3 sequence: CSARDLGNEQFF. CDR3 DNA sequence: TGCAGTGCTAGAGATCTGGGCAATGAGCAGTTCTTC. This chain links TRBV20-1 with TRBJ2-1; D remains unclear. This CDR3 comprises 12 residues. CDR1 and CDR2 (germline): DFQATT, SNEGSKA (reference sequence). V lost 0 bases and J lost 6, with 6 bases in between.